These 5 T cell receptor beta chains share one sample of origin, sequenced in a study of T cells in Graves' hyperthyroidism and ophthalmopathy (dated by TCRdb to between 2018 and 2020). The library came from multiplex PCR. Instrument used: Illumina HiSeq 2000. The TCR beta CDR3 regions were amplified from RNA transcripts. For the first round of RT-PCR on the TCR CDR3, the HTBI primer set was used together with the Qiagen OneStep RT-PCR kit. The public reads were run again by TCRdb, first through fastp at Q25 and then through MiXCR, and only productive beta chains were kept. Rows with a matching CDR3 protein are joined into one entry that keeps the most common DNA and genes. The sample has approximately 420,000 distinct CDR3 sequences on record, roughly 15% of them singletons. About 5% of the sample is taken by the ten largest. The sequencing sample was made of blood. The source is a woman aged 18-30 years with Graves' hyperthyroidism.

Ten or more counts support this clonotype. The chain combines TRBV7-2 with TRBJ2-7; 7 bases are shared with TRBD1. The germline CDR1 and CDR2 sequences are SGHTA and FQGNSA. V lost 1 base to trimming and J lost 3 bases; unmatched junction nucleotides: 6. The CDR3 contains 15 residues. Here the CDR3 reads CASSLEQGRFYEQYF. CDR3 nucleotides: TGTGCCAGCAGCTTAGAACAGGGGCGATTCTACGAGCAGTACTTC.

This clonotype was detected many times. This sequence joins TRBV20-1 and TRBJ2-7, with D maybe TRBD2 (5 bases). This CDR3 spans 11 amino acids. Germline V gene data show CDR1 as DFQATT and CDR2 as SNEGSKA (reference sequence). Trimming stripped 0 bases from V and 7 bases from J, with 7 bases between. The DNA of the CDR3 is TGCAGTGCTAGAGAGGACTCGGAGCAGTACTTC. This sequence encodes CSAREDSEQYF.

This clonotype was picked up many times. The chain recombines TRBV30 with TRBJ2-5, with a weak D call TRBD2 (5 bases). V lost 3 bases, J lost 1 base, and 9 bases lay in between. Germline V gene sequence: CDR1 GTSNPN, CDR2 SVGIG (reference sequence). The CDR3 loop spans 13 amino acids. DNA of the CDR3: TGTGCCTGGAGCCTAGGGAGCCAAGAGACCCAGTACTTC. Translating gives CAWSLGSQETQYF.

This clonotype was observed a few times. The gene calls are TRBV19 and TRBJ2-2; 13 bases fit TRBD2. Germline CDR1 LNHDA, CDR2 SQIVND (reference sequence). Trimming removed 3 bases from V and 6 bases from J; junction bases left unmatched: 4. This CDR3 has 16 amino acids. The DNA for the CDR3 is TGTGCCAGTAGTATTGGGACTAGCGGGACCGCCGGGGAGCTGTTTTTT. Translating gives CASSIGTSGTAGELFF.

This rearrangement joins TRBV9 to TRBJ2-3; D ambiguous. The CDR3 is 15 amino acids. CDR1 and CDR2 from the germline V gene are SGDLS and YYNGEE. V lost 0 bases and J 2 bases, leaving 10 bases between the germline ends. This chain's CDR3 is CASSVEPRLTDTQYF. The DNA for the CDR3 is TGTGCCAGCAGCGTAGAACCGCGCCTCACAGATACGCAGTATTTT.